Listed below are T cell receptor beta chains from one sample, sequenced in a study of control samples from healthy donors and cancer patients. Measured with immunoSEQ multiplex PCR; TCRdb has only the in-frame clones, and not every one. Among 100,000 to 150,000 clones, over 75% were seen once, and the ten largest hold around 2.5%. Sequenced input: blood. Receptors were obtained from a man aged 35-49 years in good health. Both conserved end residues are trimmed from each CDR3. Each record gives: J gene, V gene, CDR3 protein.

>TRBJ1-1|TRBV12-3/TRBV12-4
ASSLSQASEAF
>TRBJ1-1|TRBV2
ASSFGQTNTEAF
>TRBJ2-3|TRBV24-1
ATSDDIAGGGDTQY
>TRBJ1-3|TRBV24-1
ATSDFQRNTIY
>TRBJ1-2|TRBV5-4
ASSVDRGYGYT
>TRBJ2-2|TRBV5-6
ASSDSGTAATGELF
>TRBJ1-5|TRBV6-1
ASSEPGVRSQH
>TRBJ1-2|TRBV3-1/TRBV3-2
ASSQDRTTR
>TRBJ2-7|TRBV7-9
ASSPRDRGARSYEQY
>TRBJ1-4|TRBV5-1
ASSLLTGNEKLF
>TRBJ2-7|TRBV5-1
ASSLSSLNEQY
>TRBJ2-7|TRBV29-1
SVGQAYEQY
>TRBJ2-2|TRBV5-1
ASSPLGHSRVTGELF
>TRBJ1-3|TRBV2
ASSEQGAFGNTIY
>TRBJ2-7|TRBV5-1
ASSLEQGGFNEQY
>TRBJ2-2|TRBV7-9
ASSRTGGWRPGELF
>TRBJ1-6|TRBV27
ASSLITYNSPLH
>TRBJ2-3|TRBV6-5
ATSIAGGPDTQY
>TRBJ2-7|TRBV11-3
ASSGRGGALQYEQY
>TRBJ1-4|TRBV5-1
ASRSGQSGEKLF
>TRBJ2-5|TRBV5-5
ASSMGLAGGEETQY
>TRBJ2-1|TRBV5-1
ASSLPTRLAGGNEQF